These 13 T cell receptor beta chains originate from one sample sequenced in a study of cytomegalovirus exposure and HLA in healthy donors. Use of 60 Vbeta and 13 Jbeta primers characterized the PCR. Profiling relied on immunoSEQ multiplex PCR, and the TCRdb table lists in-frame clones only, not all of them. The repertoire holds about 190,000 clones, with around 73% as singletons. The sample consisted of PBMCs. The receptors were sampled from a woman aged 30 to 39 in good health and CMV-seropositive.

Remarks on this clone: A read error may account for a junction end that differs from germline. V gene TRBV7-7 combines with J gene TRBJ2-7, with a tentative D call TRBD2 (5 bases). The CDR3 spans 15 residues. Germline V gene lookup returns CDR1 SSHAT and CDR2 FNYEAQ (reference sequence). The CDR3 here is CASSPGSRGLGEQYF. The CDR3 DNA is TGTGCTAGCAGCCCCGGGTCAAGAGGACTGGGCGAGCAGTACTTC.

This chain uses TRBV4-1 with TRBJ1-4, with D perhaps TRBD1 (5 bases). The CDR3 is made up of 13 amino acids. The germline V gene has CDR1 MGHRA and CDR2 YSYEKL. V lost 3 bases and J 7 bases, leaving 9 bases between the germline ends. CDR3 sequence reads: CASSQTVGEKLFF. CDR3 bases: TGCGCCAGCAGCCAGACAGTGGGTGAAAAACTGTTTTTT.

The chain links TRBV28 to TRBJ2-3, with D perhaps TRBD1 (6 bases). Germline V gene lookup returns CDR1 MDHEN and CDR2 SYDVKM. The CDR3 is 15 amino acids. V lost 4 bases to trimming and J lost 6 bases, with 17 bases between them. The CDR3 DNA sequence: TGTGCCAGCAGTTGGTCAGGGGAACCGGGGGATACGCAGTATTTT. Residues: CASSWSGEPGDTQYF. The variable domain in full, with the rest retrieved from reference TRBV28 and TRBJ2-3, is DVKVTQSSRYLVKRTGEKVFLECVQDMDHENMFWYRQDPGLGLRLIYFSYDVKMKEKGDIPEGYSVSREKKERFSLILESASTNQTSMYLCASSWSGEPGDTQYFGPGTRLTVL.

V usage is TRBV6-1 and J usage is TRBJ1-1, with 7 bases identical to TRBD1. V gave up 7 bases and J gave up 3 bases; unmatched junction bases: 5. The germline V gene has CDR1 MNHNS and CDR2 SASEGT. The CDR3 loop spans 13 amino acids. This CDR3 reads CASILRGHTEAFF. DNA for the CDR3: TGTGCCAGCATCCTAAGGGGGCACACTGAAGCTTTCTTT.

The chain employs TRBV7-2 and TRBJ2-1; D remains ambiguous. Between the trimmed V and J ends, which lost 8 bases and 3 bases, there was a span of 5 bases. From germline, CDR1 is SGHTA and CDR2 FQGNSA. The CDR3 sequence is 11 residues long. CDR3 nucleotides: TGTGCCAGCGCCTACTACAATGAGCAGTTCTTC. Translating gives CASAYYNEQFF. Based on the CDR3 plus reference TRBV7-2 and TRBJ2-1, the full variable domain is GAGVSQSPSNKVTEKGKDVELRCDPISGHTALYWYRQSLGQGLEFLIYFQGNSAPDKSGLPSDRFSAERTGGSVSTLTIQRTQQEDSAVYLCASAYYNEQFFGPGTRLTVL.

The CDR3 sequence: CASSLGASSYGYTF. In nucleotides, the CDR3 is TGTGCCAGCAGCTTAGGAGCCAGCAGCTATGGCTACACCTTC. V usage is TRBV5-4 and J usage is TRBJ1-2; D remains ambiguous. V lost 2 bases, J lost 4 bases, and 12 bases lay in between. The CDR3 extends over 14 amino acids. Germline V gives CDR1 SGHNT, CDR2 YYREEE (reference sequence).

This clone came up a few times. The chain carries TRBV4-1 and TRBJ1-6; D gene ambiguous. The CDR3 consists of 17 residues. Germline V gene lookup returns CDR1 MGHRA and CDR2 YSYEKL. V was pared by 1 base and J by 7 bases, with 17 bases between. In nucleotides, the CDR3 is TGCGCCAGCAGCCAAGGGCCAGCACGGGTGACGAATTCACCCCTCCACTTT. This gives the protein CASSQGPARVTNSPLHF.

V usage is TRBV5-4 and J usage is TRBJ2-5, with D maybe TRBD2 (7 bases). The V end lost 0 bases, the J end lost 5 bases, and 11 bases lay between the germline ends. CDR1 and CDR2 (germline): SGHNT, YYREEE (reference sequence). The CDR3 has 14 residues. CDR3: CASSLGGGGETQYF. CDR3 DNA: TGTGCCAGCAGCTTGGGAGGCGGGGGCGAGACCCAGTACTTC.

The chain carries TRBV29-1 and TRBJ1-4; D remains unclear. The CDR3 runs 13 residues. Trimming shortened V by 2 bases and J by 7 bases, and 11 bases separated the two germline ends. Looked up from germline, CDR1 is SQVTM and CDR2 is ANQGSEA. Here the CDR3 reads CSVERGSSEKLFF. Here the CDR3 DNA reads TGCAGCGTTGAAAGAGGGAGCAGTGAAAAACTGTTTTTT.

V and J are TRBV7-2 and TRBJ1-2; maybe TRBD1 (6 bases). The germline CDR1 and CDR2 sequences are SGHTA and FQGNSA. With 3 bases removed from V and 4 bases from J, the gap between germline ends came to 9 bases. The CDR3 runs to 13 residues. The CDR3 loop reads CASSFGQPYGYTF. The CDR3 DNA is TGTGCCAGCAGCTTCGGACAGCCCTATGGCTACACCTTC.

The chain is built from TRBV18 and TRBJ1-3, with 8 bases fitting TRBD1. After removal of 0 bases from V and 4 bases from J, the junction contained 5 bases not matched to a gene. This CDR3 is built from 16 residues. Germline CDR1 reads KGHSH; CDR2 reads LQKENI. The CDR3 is CASSPPGRGRGNTIYF. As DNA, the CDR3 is TGTGCCAGCTCACCACCGGGCAGGGGGCGCGGAAACACCATATATTTT.

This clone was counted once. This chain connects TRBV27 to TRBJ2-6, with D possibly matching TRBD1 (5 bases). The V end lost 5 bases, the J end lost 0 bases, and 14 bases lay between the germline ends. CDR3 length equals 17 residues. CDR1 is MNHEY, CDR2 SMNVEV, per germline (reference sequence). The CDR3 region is CASSPLDSVSGANVLTF. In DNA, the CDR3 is TGTGCCAGCAGTCCCCTAGACAGCGTCTCTGGGGCCAACGTCCTGACTTTC.

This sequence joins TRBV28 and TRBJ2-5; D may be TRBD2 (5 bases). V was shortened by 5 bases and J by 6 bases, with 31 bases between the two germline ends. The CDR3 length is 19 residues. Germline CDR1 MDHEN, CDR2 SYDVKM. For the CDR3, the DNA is TGTGCCAGCAGTGAGGTATTTGGGAGTGTCACTCGGATCTATAAGACCCAGTACTTC. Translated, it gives CASSEVFGSVTRIYKTQYF.